This passage covers 4 T cell receptor beta chains from one sample sequenced in a study of siplizumab effects on memory and regulatory T cells. Method: immunoSEQ multiplex PCR; TCRdb's copy keeps in-frame clones and lacks some. Seen here are roughly 120,000 clones, around 94% observed once, and the top ten hold roughly 1.7%. The source material was non-Treg CD4+ T cells sorted from blood. These receptors were obtained from a human donor in good health.

This rearrangement joins TRBV6-1 to TRBJ2-6; D could derive from TRBD1 or TRBD2 (5 bases each). The CDR3 is 18 residues long. Trimming took off 4 bases at V and 0 bases at J, with 16 bases between the two ends. Looked up from germline, CDR1 is MNHNS and CDR2 is SASEGT. CDR3 in DNA: TGTGCCAGCAGTGTCCCACCGGGACGGAACTCTGGGGCCAACGTCCTGACTTTC. Translating gives CASSVPPGRNSGANVLTF.

The chain couples TRBV28 to TRBJ2-3; 10 bases fit TRBD2. V was clipped by 5 bases and J by 1 base; unmatched bases: 3. This CDR3 comprises 15 residues. CDR1 is MDHEN, CDR2 SYDVKM, per germline. This CDR3 reads CASSIAGGGTDTQYF. The CDR3 bases are TGTGCCAGCAGTATAGCGGGAGGTGGCACAGATACGCAGTATTTT.

The CDR3 region is CASSQPGRFLAKNIQYF. The DNA of the CDR3 is TGCGCCAGCAGTCAACCGGGACGGTTCCTAGCCAAAAACATTCAGTACTTC. This rearrangement joins TRBV23-1 to TRBJ2-4; D assignment may be TRBD1 or TRBD2 (5 bases each). TRBV23-1 is treated as an ORF (open reading frame) with a function not yet certain. The CDR3 spans 17 residues. V lost 2 bases and J lost 0, with 14 bases in between.

In its sample, this clone was seen once. The chain couples TRBV6-5 to TRBJ2-7, with D maybe TRBD1 (6 bases). CDR3 size: 13 residues. CDR1 and CDR2 (germline): MNHEY, SVGAGI. Deletions cut 3 bases from V and 6 bases from J, with 12 bases between. For the CDR3, the DNA is TGTGCCAGCAGTTATAAGATAGGGGGCGAGCAGTACTTC. It translates to CASSYKIGGEQYF.